The 10 T cell receptor beta chains in this list originate from one sample, sequenced in a study of cytomegalovirus exposure and HLA in healthy donors. PCR used 60 Vbeta primers and 13 Jbeta primers. Method: immunoSEQ multiplex PCR; TCRdb's copy keeps in-frame clones and lacks some. The sample contains around 130,000 clones, over 50% of which appear only once. Sequencing was done on a sample of PBMCs. The receptors here all came from a woman aged 40 to 50 in good health and CMV-seropositive.

In its sample, this clone was seen a few times. The chain links TRBV29-1 to TRBJ2-3, with 14 bases matching TRBD2. Germline CDR1 is SQVTM and CDR2 is ANQGSEA. Trimming removed 6 bases from V and 6 bases from J; junction bases left unmatched: 8. This CDR3 has 15 residues. The CDR3 DNA reads as TGCAGCGTCCGAGGGACTAGCGGGGGAGCGGATACGCAGTATTTT. It specifies CSVRGTSGGADTQYF.

Comment on this clone: The sample has other DNA sequences that encode this CDR3 too. V usage is TRBV5-1 and J usage is TRBJ1-1, with TRBD1 as a possible D gene (6 bases). CDR3 size: 16 residues. The V gene lost 1 base and the J gene lost 3 bases, with 16 bases spanning the gap. Germline V gene lookup returns CDR1 SGHRS and CDR2 YFSETQ. The CDR3 here is CASSLRSGVADTEAFF. CDR3 sequence (DNA): TGCGCCAGCAGCTTGCGGTCAGGGGTAGCCGACACTGAAGCTTTCTTT.

The genes are TRBV4-2 and TRBJ1-1; a weak D match, TRBD1 (5 bases). Germline CDR1 LGHNA, CDR2 YNFKEQ. The CDR3 loop spans 15 amino acids. V was clipped by 4 bases and J by 1 base, with 13 bases between them. The CDR3 DNA reads as TGTGCCAGCAGCCTGGAGGGGAGGGGGAACACTGAAGCTTTCTTT. This sequence encodes CASSLEGRGNTEAFF.

This sequence joins TRBV6-5 and TRBJ2-7; 8 positions match TRBD1. This CDR3 has 15 residues. V lost 8 bases and J lost 2; bases outside the gene matches: 11. The germline V gene encodes CDR1 MNHEY and CDR2 SVGAGI. The CDR3 region is CASGSGQGPTYEQYF. The CDR3 bases are TGTGCCAGCGGTTCCGGACAGGGACCTACCTACGAGCAGTACTTC.

The table lists this clone with a few counts. The genes are TRBV19 and TRBJ1-5; perhaps TRBD1 as D (5 bases). Trimming removed 5 bases from V and 2 bases from J, with 13 bases in between. The V gene's germline CDR1 is LNHDA and CDR2 SQIVND (reference sequence). The CDR3 runs 15 residues. The CDR3 nucleotides are TGTGCCAGTAGTTTCAAAGGGGAGGGCAATCAGCCCCAGCATTTT. It is translated as CASSFKGEGNQPQHF.

This chain links TRBV5-6 with TRBJ2-1, with TRBD2 identical over 11 bases. Germline-derived CDR1 and CDR2 are SGHDT and YYEEEE. V shed 4 bases, J shed 9 bases, and the junction held 9 bases outside the gene matches. CDR3 length: 15 residues. For the CDR3, the DNA is TGTGCCAGCAGCCTACTTAGCGGGGGGGCCCGTGAGCAGTTCTTC. Translating it yields CASSLLSGGAREQFF.

This chain connects TRBV13 to TRBJ2-7, with a weak D call TRBD1 (6 bases). Germline V gene sequence: CDR1 PRHDT, CDR2 FYEKMQ (reference sequence). V was trimmed by 1 base and J by 2 bases, leaving 9 bases between them. The CDR3 extends over 14 amino acids. CDR3 coding DNA: TGTGCCAGCAGCTTAGAGGACAGAACCTACGAGCAGTACTTC. It specifies CASSLEDRTYEQYF.

Points on this clone: Other DNA sequences in the sample encode the same CDR3. The chain couples TRBV27 to TRBJ1-2; the D is unclear. Germline CDR1 is MNHEY and CDR2 is SMNVEV (reference sequence). The CDR3 is 14 residues long. V was clipped by 3 bases and J by 8 bases, with 16 bases between them. The CDR3 is CASSFYPPGKGYTF. The CDR3 DNA is TGTGCCAGCAGTTTTTACCCGCCGGGGAAGGGCTACACCTTC.

The chain employs TRBV13 and TRBJ2-5; 8 nucleotides match TRBD2. CDR1 is PRHDT and CDR2 is FYEKMQ in the germline V gene (reference sequence). Trimming cost V 7 bases and J 2 bases; bases outside gene matches: 3. This CDR3 spans 13 amino acids. The CDR3 DNA is TGTGCCAGCATCCGGGGGGGGCAAGAGACCCAGTACTTC. It codes for CASIRGGQETQYF.

This chain connects TRBV5-4 to TRBJ2-1, with D possibly being TRBD2 (6 bases). V was clipped by 4 bases and J by 5 bases, with 16 bases between them. The V gene's germline CDR1 is SGHNT and CDR2 YYREEE (reference sequence). The CDR3 loop spans 15 amino acids. The CDR3 DNA is TGTGCCAGCAGCCTGAGTAGCGGATCGCACAATGAGCAGTTCTTC. Translated, it gives CASSLSSGSHNEQFF. Based on the CDR3 plus reference TRBV5-4 and TRBJ2-1, the full variable domain is ETGVTQSPTHLIKTRGQQVTLRCSSQSGHNTVSWYQQALGQGPQFIFQYYREEENGRGNFPPRFSGLQFPNYSSELNVNALELDDSALYLCASSLSSGSHNEQFFGPGTRLTVL.